This TCR beta chain was identified during a study of CD8 T cells in Susac syndrome. Background on the study: Treatment status at blood draw for the Susac syndrome patients was therapy-naive, corticosteroids, or intravenous immunoglobulin alone.

Peripheral blood CD8+ and CD4+ T cells were profiled by TCR beta sequencing. TEMRA cells were enriched by FACS, and CD4+ and CD8+ T cells were negatively isolated. A single count supports this clonotype. V lost 8 bases and J lost 5; bases outside the gene matches: 11. Germline V CDR1 and CDR2: SQVTM, ANQGSEA. This CDR3 has 14 amino acids. An amount of RNA that ranged from 0.5 to 1 ug was reverse transcribed with random hexamers. TCR beta CDR3 was amplified by immunoSEQ covering 54 Vbeta and 13 Jbeta. In TCRdb, the immunoSEQ multiplex PCR reads were re-called with MiXCR into one record per CDR3 protein. The profile shows around 170,000 distinct CDR3 sequences, 85% to 95% of them singletons.

The chain uses TRBV29-1 and TRBJ2-1, with 8 bases identical to TRBD1. Sequencing was done on a sample of CD8+ T cells from PBMCs. The TCR originated in a human donor with Susac syndrome. CDR3: CSSRAGGMNNEQFF. The CDR3 bases are TGCAGCTCACGAGCAGGGGGCATGAACAATGAGCAGTTCTTC.